This TCR beta chain was identified during a study of CD8+ T cells in alopecia areata. General study results and limits: Only one nonresponder was present, which leaves the link between baseline CD8+ expansion and response uncertain.

As to this clone: Its antigen is as yet unknown.

RNA was extracted and reverse transcribed into cDNA as the sequencing template. TCRdb keeps only in-frame clones here, not all; method: immunoSEQ multiplex PCR. The sample holds some 150,000 clones, about three fifths seen once. Stated treatment: oral pan-JAK inhibitor, 5-10 mg twice daily. CDR1 is SQVTM, CDR2 ANQGSEA, per germline. Trimming took 3 bases from V and 4 from J, leaving 15 bases between them. This CDR3 spans 14 amino acids. The chain recombines TRBV29-1 with TRBJ2-5; D possibly matches TRBD1 or TRBD2 (6 bases each). This TCR came from a human donor with alopecia areata. The starting material was CD4+ T cells sorted from blood, obtained between weeks 55 and 65, from a patient treated with tofacitinib. CDR3 coding DNA: TGCAGCGTTGATTCCGGGGGCGCGGGAGAGACCCAGTACTTC. Residues: CSVDSGGAGETQYF. The complete variable domain, with remaining parts taken from reference TRBV29-1 and TRBJ2-5, reads SAVISQKPSRDICQRGTSLTIQCQVDSQVTMMFWYRQQPGQSLTLIATANQGSEATYESGFVIDKFPISRPNLTFSTLTVSNMSPEDSSIYLCSVDSGGAGETQYFGPGTRLLVL.